This record covers a single TCR beta chain. Its antigen is unidentified. The ends lost 4 bases at V and 7 bases at J; junction bases unmatched: 5. Germline CDR1 and CDR2: WNHNN and SYGVQD (reference sequence). This CDR3 comprises 13 residues. These data originate in a study of OX40 agonist ivuxolimab in advanced cancers. Overall study results and limits: Compared with others, partial responders at 0.1-3.0 mg/kg displayed clonal expansion among the lowest.

Repertoires were generated with immunoSEQ multiplex PCR, while TCRdb's copy carries only in-frame clones and drops some. The sample has fewer than 55,000 clones, about 81% seen once. This receptor was obtained from an adult with an advanced solid tumor such as melanoma, head and neck, liver or kidney cancer. The genes are TRBV10-1 and TRBJ2-7; 9 bases agree with TRBD2. Here the sequenced sample was CD4+ or CD8+ T cells sorted from blood, taken in a trial of the OX40 agonist ivuxolimab. The CDR3 nucleotides read TGCGCCAGCAGTGCTCTAGCGGGGTGGGAGCAGTACTTC. It codes for CASSALAGWEQYF.